This TCR beta chain was documented in a study of T-cell reconstitution after alpha-beta-depleted transplantation in children. Study-wide results and limits: At around two months after transplant, the alpha-beta T cells were reportedly derived from several hundred expanded clones that came from non-depleted graft cells. Most T-cell counts and diversity one year after the transplant came from T cells that were newly produced. Recipient T cells and thymic progenitors that survived were the source of the high TCRbeta diversity seen at day 60 in some patients.

Germline-derived CDR1 and CDR2 are PRHDT and FYEKMQ (reference sequence). The CDR3 extends over 12 amino acids. During its preparation, the TCRbeta library received unique molecular identifiers. TCRdb reanalysed the PCR reads using MiXCR and keeps one entry per CDR3 protein. The sample contains approximately 200,000 distinct CDR3 sequences, 5% to 7.5% of which appear only once. Details on this clonotype: Antigen specificity is unknown. Since a much larger clone is just one base distant, this may be a read error.

This TCR was sampled from a girl under three years old with combined immunodeficiency, due to receive a stem cell transplant. The source was PBMCs, collected before TCRalphabeta/CD19-depleted stem cell transplant. V usage is TRBV13 and J usage is TRBJ1-1; D possibly corresponds to TRBD1 (6 bases). The CDR3 coding sequence is TGTTCCAGCAGCTTAGAGACAGGAGAAGCTTTCTTT. Its protein product is CSSSLETGEAFF.